The 9 T cell receptor beta chains below come from one sample, sequenced in a study of glioma-infiltrating T cells after dendritic cell vaccination. Time point defined: after dendritic cell vaccination, including at tumor progression/relapse. Measured with immunoSEQ multiplex PCR; TCRdb has only the in-frame clones, and not every one. The data hold about 50,000 clones, with about 91% observed a single time. The source was blood, collected after dendritic cell vaccination. The receptors were gathered from a human donor with glioblastoma.

This clone was found once. CDR3 residues: CASSEKLAGAYEQYF. CDR3 nucleotides: TGCGCCAGCAGTGAGAAACTAGCGGGAGCCTACGAGCAGTACTTC. The chain has TRBV10-1 and TRBJ2-7; 11 nucleotides agree with TRBD2. The CDR3 loop spans 15 amino acids. Trimming took 2 bases from V and 2 from J; bases not matched to a gene: 2. Germline V gives CDR1 WNHNN, CDR2 SYGVQD (reference sequence).

V and J are TRBV18 and TRBJ1-4; TRBD1 might be the D (5 bases). Germline V gene sequence: CDR1 KGHSH, CDR2 LQKENI. V lost 1 base and J 6 bases, leaving 9 bases between the germline ends. This CDR3 spans 14 amino acids. The CDR3 loop is CASSPQGMHEKLFF. The CDR3 region has the DNA TGTGCCAGCTCACCACAGGGGATGCATGAAAAACTGTTTTTT.

The chain recombines TRBV7-8 with TRBJ2-2, with a weak D call TRBD2 (5 bases). V lost 3 bases, J lost 7 bases, and 18 bases lay in between. The CDR3 covers 16 residues. Germline V gene data show CDR1 as SGHVS and CDR2 as FQNEAQ. Written as DNA, the CDR3 is TGTGCCAGCAGCTTCCTCGACGGGGTCCTTATCGGGGAGCTGTTTTTT. This gives the protein CASSFLDGVLIGELFF.

For the CDR3, the DNA is TGTGCCAGCAGTGAAGCTGGGACAGGACCGAACACTGAAGCTTTCTTT. It translates to CASSEAGTGPNTEAFF. The genes are TRBV2 and TRBJ1-1; 8 nucleotides match TRBD1. V shed 0 bases, J shed 1 base, and the junction held 4 bases outside the gene matches. Per the germline V gene, CDR1 is SNHLY and CDR2 is FYNNEI. The CDR3 is 16 amino acids.

This clone was detected once. The chain is built from TRBV28 and TRBJ2-7, with 9 bases identical to TRBD2. The CDR3 spans 14 residues. CDR1 and CDR2 (germline): MDHEN, SYDVKM. V trimming: 6 bases; J trimming: 6 bases; junction bases outside the gene matches: 9. CDR3 bases: TGTGCCAGCAGCCCGGGGTTAGCGGGAGTCGAGCAGTACTTC. It yields the protein CASSPGLAGVEQYF.

This clone has a single count. The chain uses TRBV6-6 and TRBJ1-5; weak D call: TRBD1 (6 bases). From germline, CDR1 is MNHNY and CDR2 SVGAGI (reference sequence). This CDR3 comprises 13 residues. V dropped 10 bases and J dropped 6 bases, with 16 bases sitting between them. The DNA of the CDR3 is TGTGCCACCCAGAGGACAGCCGGTCAGCCCCAGCATTTT. Translation gives CATQRTAGQPQHF.

The V and J genes are TRBV27 and TRBJ2-1; 8 bases fit TRBD2. V was pared by 7 bases and J by 4 bases, with 15 bases of the junction left unmatched. Germline-derived CDR1 and CDR2 are MNHEY and SMNVEV (reference sequence). CDR3 length: 17 residues. The CDR3 reads CASTTRGGALHYNEQFF. The CDR3 DNA follows: TGTGCCAGCACAACCCGGGGGGGGGCCCTACATTACAATGAGCAGTTCTTC.

The chain has TRBV6-5 and TRBJ2-5, with no clear D. Trimming removed 6 bases at V and 5 bases at J, with 16 bases between. The CDR3 spans 14 residues. Germline V lookup: CDR1 MNHEY, CDR2 SVGAGI. For the CDR3, the DNA is TGTGCCAGCAGCTCCCCCCTTGTCGGGGAGACCCAGTACTTC. It encodes CASSSPLVGETQYF.

This clone occurred once. This chain uses TRBV25-1 with TRBJ1-4; a possible D gene is TRBD1 (5 bases). The germline V gene encodes CDR1 MGHDK and CDR2 SYGVNS. This CDR3 spans 15 amino acids. V gave up 1 base and J gave up 4 bases, with 10 bases separating them. CDR3 bases: TGTGCCAGCAGTGAATTTTGGGGCATTAATGAAAAACTGTTTTTT. Protein product: CASSEFWGINEKLFF.